The rows below give T cell receptor beta chains drawn from one sample of a study of beta chain features in type 1 diabetes. Profiled with immunoSEQ multiplex PCR; TCRdb holds only in-frame clones, not every one. The sample yields under 800,000 clones, around 16% seen once. The source material was naive CD4+ T cells from blood. The receptors originated from a man in his late teens or twenties in good health. Each CDR3 is given with its conserved first and last residue. A D gene is named only where the DNA matches it firmly. The size field is filled for only some rows; it gives once, few, many or a size class.

NA	TRBV6-1	few	TRBJ1-2	TGTGCCAGCACCGTCGGGGTGTCCTATGGCTACACCTTC	CASTVGVSYGYTF
NA	TRBV14	few	TRBJ1-6	TGTGCCAGCAGCCCGATGGGGCCGAATTCACCCCTCCACTTT	CASSPMGPNSPLHF
NA	TRBV27	NA	TRBJ2-4	TGTGCCAGCAGTCGCGATTTAGCCAAAAACATTCAGTACTTC	CASSRDLAKNIQYF
NA	TRBV27	NA	TRBJ1-2	TGTGCCAGCAGCAAACGAGTCAACTATGGCTACACCTTC	CASSKRVNYGYTF
NA	TRBV2	few	TRBJ2-7	TGTGCCAGCACTGGGACGAGATGGGACTACGAGCAGTACTTC	CASTGTRWDYEQYF
TRBD2	TRBV7-9	NA	TRBJ2-7	TGTGCCAGCACCTCCCGGACTAGATCCTCCTACGAGCAGTACTTC	CASTSRTRSSYEQYF
NA	TRBV4-1	few	TRBJ1-1	TGCGCCAGCAGCCTCCCTAGCGTCCGGCAGAAGAACACTGAAGCTTTCTTT	CASSLPSVRQKNTEAFF
TRBD1	TRBV28	NA	TRBJ2-1	TGTGCCAGCAGTTTAAAACTCGGGACAGGGTTTAACAATGAGCAGTTCTTC	CASSLKLGTGFNNEQFF
NA	TRBV9	NA	TRBJ2-5	TGTGCCAGCAGCGCCTTGGGCGGGCGGTCGGAGACCCAGTACTTC	CASSALGGRSETQYF
NA	TRBV7-2	NA	TRBJ2-1	TGTGCCAGCAGGCCCACTAGCTCCAATGAGCAGTTCTTC	CASRPTSSNEQFF
NA	TRBV7-9	NA	TRBJ1-1	TGTGCCAGCAGCTTAGTCCCCGCCAGGCCCCCTAAAGCTTTCTTT	CASSLVPARPPKAFF
TRBD2	TRBV7-6	NA	TRBJ2-5	TGTGCCAGCAGCTCGTCCGGCCAGCGGGGGGGTTCGAAGACCCAGTACTTC	CASSSSGQRGGSKTQYF
NA	TRBV19	few	TRBJ2-5	TGTGCCAGTAGTATTTTCGGAGAGACCCAGTACTTC	CASSIFGETQYF
TRBD1	TRBV18	once	TRBJ1-5	TGTGCCAGCTCACTGAACCAGGGGGCCAATCAGCCCCAGCATTTT	CASSLNQGANQPQHF
NA	TRBV28	NA	TRBJ2-1	TGTGCCAGCAGTTCTCCCTCCAATGAGCAGTTCTTC	CASSSPSNEQFF
NA	TRBV30	once	TRBJ1-1	TGTGCCTGGAGTGGGACAACCCAGCCAGCTTTCTTT	CAWSGTTQPAFF
TRBD1	TRBV9	NA	TRBJ2-7	TGTGCCAGCAGCCCAAGAGGGGACAGGGTTGCCTACGAGCAGTACTTC	CASSPRGDRVAYEQYF
TRBD1	TRBV30	few	TRBJ1-2	TGTGCCTGGAGGGGACAGCGGGTAGTGGGCTACACCTTC	CAWRGQRVVGYTF
NA	TRBV4-3	few	TRBJ2-7	TGCGCCAGCAGCCAAGGATTCACTGTGATTGGGGAGCAGTACTTC	CASSQGFTVIGEQYF
NA	TRBV6-5	NA	TRBJ2-7	TGTGCCAGCGTTACGGGGGCCTACGAGCAGTACTTC	CASVTGAYEQYF
NA	TRBV19	few	TRBJ2-5	TGTGCCAGACCGGGACTCCCGTACTTC	CARPGLPYF
NA	TRBV9	NA	TRBJ1-2	TGTGCCAGCAGCCCTGAAGGGAAACACTATGGCTACACCTTC	CASSPEGKHYGYTF
NA	TRBV9	NA	TRBJ2-2	TGTGCCAGCAGCCCCCTTGGGGGCGTGGACACCGGGGAGCTGTTTTTT	CASSPLGGVDTGELFF
NA	TRBV13	few	TRBJ1-2	TGTGCCAGCAGCTTAAGAGGGGGCTATGGCTACACCTTC	CASSLRGGYGYTF
NA	TRBV27	few	TRBJ2-1	TGTGCCAGCAGTTTACGGGGCCATGAGCAGTTCTTC	CASSLRGHEQFF
NA	TRBV18	NA	TRBJ1-4	TGTGCCAGCTCACCGCAACTGCGGGACCAACACGGGCTGTTTTTT	CASSPQLRDQHGLFF
NA	TRBV23-1	few	TRBJ2-1	TGCGCCAGCAGTCGAATAACAGAACACAATGAGCAGTTCTTC	CASSRITEHNEQFF
NA	TRBV4-3	few	TRBJ2-7	TGCGCCAGCAGCCAAGATCGGCGGTACGAGCAGTACTTC	CASSQDRRYEQYF
NA	TRBV30	few	TRBJ1-3	TGTGCCTGGAGCGGGACGGCTGGAAACACCATATATTTT	CAWSGTAGNTIYF
TRBD2	TRBV10-3	NA	TRBJ2-2	TGTGCCATCAGTGGAGTAGCGGGGCCCGCCAACACCGGGGAGCTGTTTTTT	CAISGVAGPANTGELFF
NA	TRBV28	NA	TRBJ2-2	TGTGCCAGCAGTTTTCTACGGAGCCTGAACACCGGGGAGCTGTTTTTT	CASSFLRSLNTGELFF
NA	TRBV12-1	NA	TRBJ2-7	TGTGCCAGCAGCCCCCCGTGGTGGGAGCAGTACTTC	CASSPPWWEQYF
NA	TRBV28	few	TRBJ2-7	TGTGCCAGCAGTTTATCCGGCAGGGCCAGGGGCGAGCAGTACTTC	CASSLSGRARGEQYF
NA	TRBV5-1	NA	TRBJ1-1	TGCGCCAGCAGGGTAACAGTGAACACTGAAGCTTTCTTT	CASRVTVNTEAFF
NA	TRBV2	few	TRBJ1-6	TGTGCCAGCAGGTCAACGGACGGAACAAATTCACCCCTCCACTTT	CASRSTDGTNSPLHF
NA	TRBV14	few	TRBJ2-5	TGTGCCAGCAGCCAATACTCGAAGACCCAGTACTTC	CASSQYSKTQYF
NA	TRBV15	once	TRBJ1-4	TGTGCCACCAGCAGAGATAAGGCGGCCGCGACTAATGAAAAACTGTTTTTT	CATSRDKAAATNEKLFF
NA	TRBV28	NA	TRBJ1-5	TGTGCCAGCAGAGCTGGGCAGGGAAGGAGTCAGCCCCAGCATTTT	CASRAGQGRSQPQHF
NA	TRBV28	few	TRBJ1-4	TGTGCCAGCAAGGGCCAGCCTAACGAAAAACTGTTTTTT	CASKGQPNEKLFF
TRBD2	TRBV7-2	few	TRBJ2-5	TGTGCCAGCAGCTTAGTCGCGGGGGTGGAGACCCAGTACTTC	CASSLVAGVETQYF
NA	TRBV9	few	TRBJ1-2	TGTGCCAGCAGCGCGGACATACCTAACTATGGCTACACCTTC	CASSADIPNYGYTF
TRBD2	TRBV10-3	NA	TRBJ2-3	TGTGCCATCAGTCCTGGACCGGCGGGGGCAGATACGCAGTATTTT	CAISPGPAGADTQYF
TRBD1	TRBV18	NA	TRBJ2-1	TGTGCCAGCTCACCTCGCCAGGACAGGGTGAGTGAGCAGTTCTTC	CASSPRQDRVSEQFF
TRBD1	TRBV7-9	few	TRBJ1-5	TGTGCCAGCAGCCGAGGACAGGGTAATCAGCCCCAGCATTTT	CASSRGQGNQPQHF
TRBD1	TRBV19	NA	TRBJ1-1	TGTGCCAGTAGTATAACAGGGGGGAGCACTGAAGCTTTCTTT	CASSITGGSTEAFF
TRBD1	TRBV28	once	TRBJ1-2	TGTGCCAGCCGACCCGGACAGGTTTTGGGATACACCTTC	CASRPGQVLGYTF
NA	TRBV27	NA	TRBJ2-2	TGTGCCAGCACGCCCAGGGGGGGCCCACGGGAGCTGTTTTTT	CASTPRGGPRELFF
NA	TRBV15	NA	TRBJ1-2	TGTGCCACCAGCAGAGTAGGGGTATTGGACTATGGCTACACCTTC	CATSRVGVLDYGYTF
NA	TRBV4-3	few	TRBJ2-7	TGCGCCAGCAGCCAAAACGTGGGATACGAGCAGTACTTC	CASSQNVGYEQYF
TRBD1	TRBV7-2	NA	TRBJ1-2	TGTGCCAGCAGCACAGGGGTGGGCTACACCTTC	CASSTGVGYTF
TRBD1	TRBV10-3	NA	TRBJ1-5	TGTGCCATCAGGGGACAGGGGAATAATCAGCCCCAGCATTTT	CAIRGQGNNQPQHF
TRBD1	TRBV29-1	few	TRBJ2-7	TGCAGCGTTACTCCTGCCGGGACAGGGGGCTACGAGCAGTACTTC	CSVTPAGTGGYEQYF
NA	TRBV12-5	few	TRBJ2-1	TGTGCTAGTGGCGATGGGACCGCATCCTACAATGAGCAGTTCTTC	CASGDGTASYNEQFF
TRBD2	TRBV19	NA	TRBJ2-3	TGTGCCAGCGGAAGTAGCGGGAGCACAGATACGCAGTATTTT	CASGSSGSTDTQYF
NA	TRBV7-3	NA	TRBJ2-3	TGTGCCAGCAGCCAGGTCGGGAGCACAGATACGCAGTATTTT	CASSQVGSTDTQYF
NA	TRBV4-3	few	TRBJ1-5	TGCGCCAGCAGCCAAGATTGGGGACATAGCAATCAGCCCCAGCATTTT	CASSQDWGHSNQPQHF
NA	TRBV19	few	TRBJ2-3	TGTGCCAGTAGTATCCCCGGCCAGGGCACAGATACGCAGTATTTT	CASSIPGQGTDTQYF
NA	TRBV29-1	NA	TRBJ1-4	TGCAGCGTCGCAGACCGGGTCGGTGAAAAACTGTTTTTT	CSVADRVGEKLFF
TRBD1	TRBV11-2	NA	TRBJ1-6	TGTGCCAGCAGCTTAGGGACAGGGGCCTCACCCCTCCACTTT	CASSLGTGASPLHF